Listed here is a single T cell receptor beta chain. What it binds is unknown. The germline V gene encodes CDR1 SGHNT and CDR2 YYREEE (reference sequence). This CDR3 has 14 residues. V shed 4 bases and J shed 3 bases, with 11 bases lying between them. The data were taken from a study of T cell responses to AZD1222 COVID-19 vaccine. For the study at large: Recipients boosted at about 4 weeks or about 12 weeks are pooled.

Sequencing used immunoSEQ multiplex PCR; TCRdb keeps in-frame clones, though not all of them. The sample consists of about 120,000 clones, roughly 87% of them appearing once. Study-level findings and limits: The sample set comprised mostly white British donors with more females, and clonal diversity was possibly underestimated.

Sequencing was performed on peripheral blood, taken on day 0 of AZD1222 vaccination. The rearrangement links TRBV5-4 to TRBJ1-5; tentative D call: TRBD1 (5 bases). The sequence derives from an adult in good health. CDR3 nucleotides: TGTGCCAGCAGCCTTCGGGGGTCCAATCAGCCCCAGCATTTT. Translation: CASSLRGSNQPQHF.